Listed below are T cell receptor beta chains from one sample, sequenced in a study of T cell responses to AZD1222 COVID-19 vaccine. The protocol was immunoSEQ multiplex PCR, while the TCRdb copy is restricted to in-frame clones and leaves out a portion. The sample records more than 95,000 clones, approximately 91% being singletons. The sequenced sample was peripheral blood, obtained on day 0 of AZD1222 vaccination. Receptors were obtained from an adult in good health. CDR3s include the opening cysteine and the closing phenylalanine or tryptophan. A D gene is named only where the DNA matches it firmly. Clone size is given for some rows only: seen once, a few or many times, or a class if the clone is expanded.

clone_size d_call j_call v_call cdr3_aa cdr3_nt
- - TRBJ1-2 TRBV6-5 CASSYSRETYGYTF TGTGCCAGCAGTTACTCACGGGAGACCTATGGCTACACCTTC
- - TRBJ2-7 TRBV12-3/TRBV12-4 CASSSRQEQYF TGTGCCAGCAGTTCCCGACAGGAGCAGTACTTC
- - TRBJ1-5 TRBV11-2 CASSLTGYNQPQHF TGTGCCAGCAGCCTTACAGGGTACAATCAGCCCCAGCATTTT
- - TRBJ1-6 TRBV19 CASSIRQEDSPLHF TGTGCCAGTAGTATAAGACAGGAGGATTCACCCCTCCACTTT
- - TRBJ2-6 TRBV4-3 CASSQVRGSGANVLTF TGCGCCAGCAGCCAAGTAAGGGGGTCTGGGGCCAACGTCCTGACTTTC
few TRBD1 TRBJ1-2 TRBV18 CASSPRQGESYGYTF TGTGCCAGCTCACCACGACAGGGCGAGAGCTATGGCTACACCTTC
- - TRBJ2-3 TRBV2 CASSEALTPDTQYF TGTGCCAGCAGTGAAGCCTTGACACCAGATACGCAGTATTTT
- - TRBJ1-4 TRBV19 CASSMGATNEKLFF TGTGCCAGTAGTATGGGGGCAACTAATGAAAAACTGTTTTTT
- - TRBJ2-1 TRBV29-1 CSVVWDQGSVWEQFF TGCAGCGTTGTTTGGGACCAAGGAAGTGTCTGGGAGCAGTTCTTC
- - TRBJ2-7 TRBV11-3 CASSLGREQYF TGTGCCAGCAGCTTAGGACGAGAGCAGTACTTC
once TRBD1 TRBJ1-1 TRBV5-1 CASSWSGTGGALNTEAFF TGCGCCAGCAGCTGGTCCGGGACAGGGGGCGCGTTGAACACTGAAGCTTTCTTT
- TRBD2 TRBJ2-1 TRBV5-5 CASSFGLAGSNEQFF TGTGCCAGCAGCTTCGGTCTAGCGGGCTCCAATGAGCAGTTCTTC
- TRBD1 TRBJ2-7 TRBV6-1 CASSEAPFGQGAYEQYF TGTGCCAGCAGTGAAGCGCCGTTCGGGCAGGGGGCTTACGAGCAGTACTTC
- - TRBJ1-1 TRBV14 CASSLLYGSLNTEAFF TGTGCCAGCAGCCTCCTCTACGGGAGCCTAAACACTGAAGCTTTCTTT
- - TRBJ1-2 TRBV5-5 CASSSGPSGGYTF TGTGCCAGCAGCTCCGGACCCTCGGGAGGCTACACCTTC
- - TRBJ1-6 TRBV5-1 CASSLADNTVFNSPLHF TGCGCCAGCAGCTTGGCCGATAACACAGTCTTTAATTCACCCCTCCACTTT
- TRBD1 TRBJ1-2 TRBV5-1 CASSTGTGGLGYTF TGCGCCAGCAGCACAGGGACAGGGGGACTTGGCTACACCTTC
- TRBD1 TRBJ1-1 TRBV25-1 CASLRQGGTEAFF TGTGCCAGCTTGCGACAGGGAGGGACTGAAGCTTTCTTT
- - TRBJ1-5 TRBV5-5 CASSLGQRNQPQHF TGTGCCAGCAGCTTGGGACAGAGAAATCAGCCCCAGCATTTT
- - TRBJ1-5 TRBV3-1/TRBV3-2 CASSQETGYSNQPQHF TGTGCCAGCAGCCAAGAGACAGGTTATAGCAATCAGCCCCAGCATTTT
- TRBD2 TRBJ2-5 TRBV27 CASSFEGLAGETQYF TGTGCCAGCAGTTTCGAGGGACTAGCTGGGGAGACCCAGTACTTC
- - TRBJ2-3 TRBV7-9 CASSPRERTSSTDTQYF TGTGCCAGCAGCCCGAGGGAGCGGACCTCTAGCACAGATACGCAGTATTTT
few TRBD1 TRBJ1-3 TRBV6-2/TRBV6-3 CASSLMRQGTGNTIYF TGTGCCAGCAGTCTCATGCGACAGGGGACTGGAAACACCATATATTTT
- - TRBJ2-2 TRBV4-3 CASSVRVAGTNTGELFF TGCGCCAGCAGCGTCAGGGTCGCAGGGACGAACACCGGGGAGCTGTTTTTT
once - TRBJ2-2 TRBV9 CASSETVNTGELFF TGTGCCAGCAGCGAGACAGTGAACACCGGGGAGCTGTTTTTT
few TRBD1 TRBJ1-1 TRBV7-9 CASSIQGDNTEAFF TGTGCCAGCAGCATACAGGGGGATAACACTGAAGCTTTCTTT
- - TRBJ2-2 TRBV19 CASTNKPGPPYQTGELFF TGTGCCAGTACCAACAAGCCGGGACCCCCGTATCAGACCGGGGAGCTGTTTTTT
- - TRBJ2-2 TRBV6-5 CASTRRSTGELFF TGTGCCAGTACACGACGGAGTACCGGGGAGCTGTTTTTT
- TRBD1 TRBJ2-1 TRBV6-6 CASSYWDRGRNNEQFF TGTGCCAGCAGTTACTGGGACAGGGGGCGGAACAATGAGCAGTTCTTC
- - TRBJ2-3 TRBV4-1 CASSQAADTQYF TGCGCCAGCAGCCAAGCAGCGGATACGCAGTATTTT
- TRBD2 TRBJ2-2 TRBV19 CASSPSGGNTGELFF TGTGCCAGTAGTCCTAGCGGGGGGAACACCGGGGAGCTGTTTTTT
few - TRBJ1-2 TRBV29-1 CSVGQDGYTF TGCAGCGTTGGACAGGATGGCTACACCTTC
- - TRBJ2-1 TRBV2 CASSELGWGGEQFF TGTGCCAGCAGTGAATTAGGGTGGGGTGGTGAGCAGTTCTTC
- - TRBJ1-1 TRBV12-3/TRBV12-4 CASRLQLNTEAFF TGTGCCAGCCGTTTACAGCTGAACACTGAAGCTTTCTTT
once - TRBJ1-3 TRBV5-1 CASSRGISGNTIYF TGCGCCAGCAGCCGGGGCATCTCTGGAAACACCATATATTTT
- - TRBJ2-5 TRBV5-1 CASSLEKTQYF TGCGCCAGCAGCCTTGAGAAGACCCAGTACTTC